One sample yielded the 17 T cell receptor beta chains listed below, sequenced in a study of blood T cell repertoires in COVID-19. The data were produced by immunoSEQ multiplex PCR, yet TCRdb's version contains in-frame clones alone and is incomplete. This sample has roughly 190,000 clones, with 70% to 85% found just once. The sequenced sample consisted of PBMCs or T cells enriched from blood (not recorded which). These receptors all stem from a woman aged 30 to 39 who had recovered from COVID-19.

This sequence joins TRBV6-5 and TRBJ2-5; 9 bases are a match to TRBD2. Germline V gene data show CDR1 as MNHEY and CDR2 as SVGAGI. V gave up 6 bases and J gave up 3 bases; unmatched junction bases: 8. The CDR3 covers 15 residues. The CDR3 DNA sequence: TGTGCCAGCAGCCGAAGCGGGGGGCGCGAAGAGACCCAGTACTTC. Protein product: CASSRSGGREETQYF.

The gene calls are TRBV25-1 and TRBJ1-1, with a tentative D call TRBD1 (5 bases). Trimming stripped 3 bases from V and 4 bases from J, with 9 bases between. Germline V gives CDR1 MGHDK, CDR2 SYGVNS. The CDR3 length is 13 residues. CDR3 coding DNA: TGTGCCAGCAGTGAGGGGCGGGGCACTGAAGCTTTCTTT. Protein: CASSEGRGTEAFF.

The chain recombines TRBV7-2 with TRBJ2-1; perhaps TRBD1 as D (6 bases). This CDR3 has 14 amino acids. Germline CDR1 is SGHTA and CDR2 is FQGNSA. Trimming shortened V by 1 base and J by 5 bases, and 9 bases separated the two germline ends. The CDR3, as DNA: TGTGCCAGCAGCTTAGAGGCAGGGGACAATGAGCAGTTCTTC. Its protein is CASSLEAGDNEQFF.

V gene TRBV5-4 combines with J gene TRBJ2-3; TRBD2 matches at 13 bases. Germline CDR1 SGHNT, CDR2 YYREEE (reference sequence). This CDR3 has 18 amino acids. V lost 4 bases and J lost 0; bases outside the gene matches: 8. CDR3 region: CASSGPGLAGRSTDTQYF. DNA of the CDR3: TGTGCCAGCAGCGGGCCGGGACTAGCGGGGAGAAGCACAGATACGCAGTATTTT.

This chain links TRBV10-1 with TRBJ2-1, with 9 bases fitting TRBD1. Germline V gene lookup returns CDR1 WNHNN and CDR2 SYGVQD (reference sequence). The CDR3 sequence is 14 residues long. J gave up 5 bases and V 2 bases, and 1 base lay outside the gene matches. This chain's CDR3 is CASSEGTGHNEQFF. The CDR3 DNA is TGCGCCAGCAGTGAGGGGACAGGGCACAATGAGCAGTTCTTC.

This clone was detected once. The chain is built from TRBV5-4 and TRBJ2-7; 7 bases are a match to TRBD2. The CDR3 runs 15 residues. The germline CDR1 and CDR2 sequences are SGHNT and YYREEE (reference sequence). Unmatched junction bases numbered 8, after V lost 3 bases and J lost 2 bases. CDR3 DNA sequence: TGTGCCAGCAGCTCCCTGGGGGGGTCCACCTACGAGCAGTACTTC. Translating it yields CASSSLGGSTYEQYF.

V usage is TRBV5-4 and J usage is TRBJ1-1; 8 bases are a match to TRBD1. J gave up 0 bases and V 3 bases, and 4 bases lay outside the gene matches. The CDR3 spans 15 residues. CDR1 is SGHNT, CDR2 YYREEE, per germline (reference sequence). CDR3 in DNA: TGTGCCAGCAGCTCAGGGGGCTATGTGAACACTGAAGCTTTCTTT. It is translated as CASSSGGYVNTEAFF.

The V call is TRBV19, the J call TRBJ1-5; the D is unclear. This CDR3 region has 15 residues. V was pared by 7 bases and J by 2 bases, with 15 bases between. CDR1 is LNHDA, CDR2 SQIVND, per germline (reference sequence). The chain's CDR3 is CASNAIGAGNQPQHF. CDR3 nucleotide sequence: TGTGCCAGTAACGCCATTGGTGCGGGCAATCAGCCCCAGCATTTT.

The V gene is TRBV9, the J gene TRBJ2-3; D gene ambiguous. In germline, CDR1 is SGDLS, CDR2 YYNGEE. This CDR3 region has 13 residues. Deletions cut 1 base from V and 3 bases from J, with 6 bases between. CDR3 loop: CASSVYGTDTQYF. The DNA for the CDR3 is TGTGCCAGCAGCGTATACGGGACAGATACGCAGTATTTT.

This CDR3 reads CASSLAFGLSYEQYV. CDR3 bases: TGCGCCAGCAGCTTGGCCTTTGGCCTCTCCTACGAGCAGTACGTC. The chain couples TRBV5-1 to TRBJ2-7; no clear D. CDR1 and CDR2 (germline): SGHRS, YFSETQ. V lost 0 bases and J 0 bases, leaving 10 bases between the germline ends. The CDR3 sequence is 15 residues long.

The DNA of the CDR3 is TGTGCCAGCAGTCCCCCGACAGGGTGGTTTTGGGGCTACACCTTC. Amino acid sequence: CASSPPTGWFWGYTF. This chain joins TRBV28 and TRBJ1-2, with 7 bases aligning to TRBD1. With V trimmed by 5 bases and J by 8 bases, 14 bases remained unmatched. CDR1 and CDR2 (germline): MDHEN, SYDVKM. The CDR3 contains 15 residues.

The chain uses TRBV12-3 or TRBV12-4 and TRBJ2-2; no clear D. The CDR3 has 13 amino acids. V was clipped by 6 bases and J by 6 bases, with 11 bases between them. Here the CDR3 reads CASSLLSPGELFF. CDR3 DNA: TGTGCCAGCAGCCTACTTAGTCCCGGGGAGCTGTTTTTT.

The rearrangement joins TRBV5-4 to TRBJ2-1; no clear D gene. The CDR3 is 17 amino acids. Germline CDR1 and CDR2: SGHNT and YYREEE (reference sequence). The ends were cut back, 4 bases at V and 0 bases at J, with 17 bases in the middle. For the CDR3, the DNA is TGTGCCAGCAGCGCCGAGTTTGCGGCAAGCTCCTACAATGAGCAGTTCTTC. This sequence encodes CASSAEFAASSYNEQFF.

This clone was found a few times. This sequence joins TRBV19 and TRBJ2-3; perhaps TRBD1 as D (6 bases). V was trimmed by 4 bases and J by 8 bases, leaving 13 bases between them. Germline V lookup: CDR1 LNHDA, CDR2 SQIVND (reference sequence). This CDR3 has 13 amino acids. CDR3 amino acids: CASSNPQGTTQYF. DNA for the CDR3: TGTGCCAGTAGTAACCCTCAGGGGACTACGCAGTATTTT. The variable domain in full, completed from reference TRBV19 and TRBJ2-3, reads DGGITQSPKYLFRKEGQNVTLSCEQNLNHDAMYWYRQDPGQGLRLIYYSQIVNDFQKGDIAEGYSVSREKKESFPLTVTSAQKNPTAFYLCASSNPQGTTQYFGPGTRLTVL.

This chain connects TRBV10-3 to TRBJ1-4; D remains unclear. The germline V gene encodes CDR1 ENHRY and CDR2 SYGVKD. This CDR3 is built from 12 residues. The V end lost 0 bases, the J end lost 8 bases, and 4 bases lay between the germline ends. CDR3 DNA sequence: TGTGCCATCAGTGAGTCATCGGAAAAACTGTTTTTT. This gives the protein CAISESSEKLFF.

This clone appeared once. In DNA, the CDR3 is TGTGCCAGCAGTTTTAGGGGGCAGGGGCCGTACTATGGCTACACCTTC. Its protein is CASSFRGQGPYYGYTF. The V gene is TRBV27, the J gene TRBJ1-2; 7 nucleotides match TRBD1. Unmatched junction bases numbered 10, after V lost 3 bases and J lost 3 bases. CDR3 length: 16 residues. Germline assignment: CDR1 MNHEY and CDR2 SMNVEV (reference sequence).

The V gene is TRBV14, the J gene TRBJ2-7; tentatively, D is TRBD2 (6 bases). Trimming removed 0 bases from V and 10 bases from J, with 22 bases in between. The germline V gene has CDR1 SGHDN and CDR2 FVKESK. This CDR3 has 16 amino acids. CDR3 sequence: CASSQDRLDLLLLQYF. The CDR3 DNA reads as TGTGCCAGCAGCCAAGATCGACTAGATCTACTACTGCTTCAGTACTTC. The full variable domain, rest sourced from reference TRBV14 and TRBJ2-7, is EAGVTQFPSHSVIEKGQTVTLRCDPISGHDNLYWYRRVMGKEIKFLLHFVKESKQDESGMPNNRFLAERTGGTYSTLKVQPAELEDSGVYFCASSQDRLDLLLLQYFGPGTRLTVT.